This is a list of T cell receptor beta chains from one sample in a study of cytomegalovirus exposure and HLA in healthy donors. Assay: immunoSEQ multiplex PCR; the TCRdb copy retains only in-frame clones and omits some. The sample contains 240,000 or so clones, more than 75% of which appear only once. The sample comprised PBMCs. The receptor set was obtained from a woman aged 30 to 39 in good health and CMV-seropositive. CDR3s include the opening cysteine and the closing phenylalanine or tryptophan. Each record gives: CDR3 protein, CDR3 DNA, J gene, clone size, V gene, D gene. The D gene is left open where the match is weak. Where a row states a size, it is once, few, many or the class of an expanded clone; other rows omit it.

CDR3 protein: CASSQDWTGNTGELFF; CDR3 DNA: TGTGCCAGCAGCCAAGATTGGACAGGGAACACCGGGGAGCTGTTTTTT; J gene: TRBJ2-2; clone size: NA; V gene: TRBV4-2; D gene: TRBD1
CDR3 protein: CASSEFFSGRGGDTEAFF; CDR3 DNA: TGTGCCAGCAGTGAATTCTTTTCCGGGAGGGGGGGGGACACTGAAGCTTTCTTT; J gene: TRBJ1-1; clone size: NA; V gene: TRBV25-1; D gene: NA
CDR3 protein: CASSLGQGSYGYTF; CDR3 DNA: TGTGCCAGCAGCTTAGGACAGGGAAGCTATGGCTACACCTTC; J gene: TRBJ1-2; clone size: few; V gene: TRBV7-6; D gene: TRBD1
CDR3 protein: CASTSSSGQGLYEQYF; CDR3 DNA: TGTGCCAGCACTTCTTCATCGGGACAGGGATTGTACGAGCAGTACTTC; J gene: TRBJ2-7; clone size: NA; V gene: TRBV7-9; D gene: TRBD1
CDR3 protein: CASSLTLTSGSREQFF; CDR3 DNA: TGTGCCAGCAGCTTAACGCTGACTAGCGGGTCACGGGAGCAGTTCTTC; J gene: TRBJ2-1; clone size: NA; V gene: TRBV7-2; D gene: TRBD2
CDR3 protein: CASSLGAWTKEDTEAFF; CDR3 DNA: TGTGCCAGCAGCTTAGGAGCCTGGACGAAGGAGGACACTGAAGCTTTCTTT; J gene: TRBJ1-1; clone size: NA; V gene: TRBV11-1; D gene: NA
CDR3 protein: CASSRDILTDTQYF; CDR3 DNA: TGCGCCAGCAGCCGGGACATTTTGACAGATACGCAGTATTTT; J gene: TRBJ2-3; clone size: NA; V gene: TRBV5-1; D gene: NA
CDR3 protein: CASSDGQPETYGYTF; CDR3 DNA: TGTGCCAGCAGCGACGGACAGCCGGAAACCTATGGCTACACCTTC; J gene: TRBJ1-2; clone size: once; V gene: TRBV9; D gene: NA
CDR3 protein: CASSLPAGPSTDTQYF; CDR3 DNA: TGTGCCAGCAGCTTGCCGGCGGGACCTAGCACAGATACGCAGTATTTT; J gene: TRBJ2-3; clone size: once; V gene: TRBV5-8; D gene: NA
CDR3 protein: CASSLVGVGSYNEQFF; CDR3 DNA: TGCGCCAGCAGCTTGGTAGGGGTTGGCTCCTACAATGAGCAGTTCTTC; J gene: TRBJ2-1; clone size: once; V gene: TRBV5-1; D gene: NA
CDR3 protein: CASSIRTGWNTEAFF; CDR3 DNA: TGTGCCAGCAGTATAAGAACAGGGTGGAACACTGAAGCTTTCTTT; J gene: TRBJ1-1; clone size: NA; V gene: TRBV27; D gene: NA
CDR3 protein: CASSGRVLASNNEQFF; CDR3 DNA: TGTGCCAGCAGTGGGAGAGTGCTAGCGAGTAACAATGAGCAGTTCTTC; J gene: TRBJ2-1; clone size: once; V gene: TRBV2; D gene: NA
CDR3 protein: CSARIREGYTF; CDR3 DNA: TGCAGTGCTAGGATCAGGGAAGGCTACACCTTC; J gene: TRBJ1-2; clone size: NA; V gene: TRBV20-1; D gene: NA
CDR3 protein: CASSSTGAEQYF; CDR3 DNA: TGCGCCAGCAGCTCAACAGGGGCCGAGCAGTACTTC; J gene: TRBJ2-7; clone size: NA; V gene: TRBV5-1; D gene: TRBD1
CDR3 protein: CASLNRDRSTDTQYF; CDR3 DNA: TGTGCCAGCTTAAACCGGGACAGGAGCACAGATACGCAGTATTTT; J gene: TRBJ2-3; clone size: NA; V gene: TRBV28; D gene: TRBD1
CDR3 protein: CASSLAGLISGRRGYEQYF; CDR3 DNA: TGTGCCAGCAGCTTGGCCGGGTTGATTAGCGGGAGACGCGGGTACGAGCAGTACTTC; J gene: TRBJ2-7; clone size: NA; V gene: TRBV5-5; D gene: TRBD2
CDR3 protein: CASSFTGVAQPQHF; CDR3 DNA: TGTGCCAGCAGCTTTACAGGGGTAGCACAGCCCCAGCATTTT; J gene: TRBJ1-5; clone size: NA; V gene: TRBV7-8; D gene: TRBD1